The 8 T cell receptor beta chains presented below share a single source sample, sequenced in a study of blood T cell repertoires in COVID-19. The assay was immunoSEQ multiplex PCR, and TCRdb's table has in-frame clones only and misses some. Among 65,000 to 70,000 clones listed, 85% to 90% were seen once. Sequencing input: peripheral blood. The source is a man aged 45-65 years with acute or convalescent COVID-19.

CDR3 in DNA: TGTGCCAGCCCGCCTTTAAATAGGGGGTTCGGCCCCTACGAGCAGTACTTC. It encodes CASPPLNRGFGPYEQYF. This chain uses TRBV9 with TRBJ2-7, with D possibly matching TRBD1 (6 bases). The CDR3 spans 17 residues. The V gene lost 7 bases and the J gene lost 2 bases, with 25 bases spanning the gap. Germline-derived CDR1 and CDR2 are SGDLS and YYNGEE.

Only a few counts were recorded for this clone. V is TRBV7-9 and J is TRBJ1-1, with TRBD1 matching 8 bases. CDR1 and CDR2 from the germline V gene are SEHNR and FQNEAQ (reference sequence). J was trimmed by 5 bases and V by 4 bases; bases with no gene match: 15. There are 17 residues in the CDR3. The CDR3 sequence is CASSSDRGWKIGTEAFF. DNA for the CDR3: TGTGCCAGCAGCTCCGACAGGGGATGGAAGATAGGTACTGAAGCTTTCTTT.

This chain links TRBV11-2 with TRBJ2-2; 7 bases fit TRBD2. Trimming at V came to 0 bases and at J to 7 bases, leaving 2 bases not matched to a gene. The CDR3 spans 14 residues. Germline CDR1 SGHAT, CDR2 FQNNGV. The CDR3: CASSLEWTSGELFF. CDR3 sequence (DNA): TGTGCCAGCAGCTTAGAGTGGACTAGCGGGGAGCTGTTTTTT.

The chain employs TRBV12-3 or TRBV12-4 and TRBJ2-5, with 7 bases lining up with TRBD1. The CDR3 covers 13 residues. V lost 4 bases to trimming and J lost 3 bases; unmatched junction nucleotides: 2. CDR3 protein: CASSSDREETQYF. CDR3 DNA: TGTGCCAGCAGTTCCGACAGGGAAGAGACCCAGTACTTC.

V usage is TRBV13 and J usage is TRBJ2-1, with 7 bases lining up with TRBD2. The CDR3 length is 15 residues. Trimming took 7 bases from V and 10 from J; bases not matched to a gene: 16. Germline assignment: CDR1 PRHDT and CDR2 FYEKMQ (reference sequence). CDR3 DNA sequence: TGTGCCAGCACCCACGGACTAGGCGGAGTTGGGGAGCAGTTCTTC. Protein: CASTHGLGGVGEQFF.

This clone was detected only once. The chain is built from TRBV10-2 and TRBJ2-4; 8 nucleotides agree with TRBD1. This CDR3 is built from 18 residues. Trimming at V came to 5 bases and at J to 1 base, leaving 13 bases not matched to a gene. Germline CDR1 is WSHSY and CDR2 is SAAADI. The CDR3: CASSPTAQGAIAKNIQYF. The CDR3, as DNA: TGCGCCAGCAGTCCGACCGCTCAGGGGGCAATTGCCAAAAACATTCAGTACTTC.

CDR3 in amino acids: CAISELWTGSNSPLHF. The DNA for the CDR3 is TGTGCCATCAGTGAGTTATGGACAGGGTCGAATTCACCCCTCCACTTT. The chain uses TRBV10-3 and TRBJ1-6, with 8 bases that match TRBD1. The germline V gene has CDR1 ENHRY and CDR2 SYGVKD. J gave up 7 bases and V 1 base, and 6 bases lay outside the gene matches. CDR3 length: 16 amino acids.

The chain couples TRBV9 to TRBJ1-2, with a possible D match to TRBD1 (6 bases). The CDR3 is 15 residues long. Trimming removed 3 bases at V and 3 bases at J, with 15 bases between. CDR1 and CDR2 from the germline V gene are SGDLS and YYNGEE. CDR3 sequence (DNA): TGTGCCAGCAGCGATCAGCAGGGGATCCACTATGGCTACACCTTC. This encodes CASSDQQGIHYGYTF.